In this sample, the clone carrying this T cell receptor (beta chain) turned up a few times. This record comes from a study of early T cells in non-severe SARS-CoV-2 infection. Looking at the study overall: Chains from this unsorted whole-blood bulk RNA could not be paired.

The TCR library protocol attached unique molecular identifiers to the individual cDNA molecules. TCRdb reprocessed the 5' RACE reads with MiXCR, giving one entry per CDR3 protein. In the table there are 43,000 or so distinct CDR3 sequences, around 7.8% of which are singletons. The V segment lost 4 bases and the J segment 2 bases; nucleotides outside the gene matches: 8. Germline assignment: CDR1 SGHKS and CDR2 YYEKEE (reference sequence). This CDR3 is 15 amino acids long. The chain couples TRBV5-5 to TRBJ2-7; 8 bases line up with TRBD1. The receptor was isolated from an adult who was a healthcare worker with PCR-confirmed SARS-CoV-2 infection or an uninfected control (not recorded which). The sample taken for sequencing was whole blood. The CDR3 here is CASSDIRGLAYEQYF. For the CDR3, the DNA is TGTGCCAGCAGCGACATCAGGGGGCTGGCCTACGAGCAGTACTTC.